These 15 T cell receptor beta chains were all obtained from the same sample, sequenced in a study of shared T cell receptors in the human thymus. TCRdb's table, derived via immunoSEQ multiplex PCR, lists solely in-frame clones and lacks some. This repertoire shows hundreds of thousands of clones, about 87% found once; its top ten account for 0.0094%. Separately, the same data were catalogued under a study of human thymus T cells.

The source material was thymocytes. The receptors stem from a boy younger than two with a congenital heart defect.

This sequence joins TRBV9 and TRBJ2-4, with TRBD1 as a possible D gene (6 bases). Germline V lookup: CDR1 SGDLS, CDR2 YYNGEE. The ends were cut back, 4 bases at V and 0 bases at J, with 20 bases in the middle. This CDR3 contains 18 residues. CDR3 nucleotide sequence: TGTGCCAGCAGCTCATCATCAGAGGGGGACCTAGCCAAAAACATTCAGTACTTC. It encodes CASSSSSEGDLAKNIQYF.

The rearrangement joins TRBV9 to TRBJ1-1, with TRBD1 matching over 7 bases. J was trimmed by 2 bases and V by 3 bases; bases with no gene match: 10. The germline V gene has CDR1 SGDLS and CDR2 YYNGEE. The CDR3 extends over 16 amino acids. The DNA for the CDR3 is TGTGCCAGCAGCGAGGGGGCCCCCAACCCCAACACTGAAGCTTTCTTT. Residues: CASSEGAPNPNTEAFF.

V is TRBV28 and J is TRBJ2-7; 10 bases are shared with TRBD1. CDR1 is MDHEN and CDR2 is SYDVKM in the germline V gene. This CDR3 has 13 amino acids. V was pared by 6 bases and J by 1 base, with 0 bases of the junction left unmatched. CDR3 residues: CASRGQGSYEQYF. The CDR3 DNA reads as TGTGCCAGCAGGGGACAGGGGTCCTACGAGCAGTACTTC.

This clone showed up just a few times. V and J are TRBV5-1 and TRBJ1-1; unclear D gene. V lost 5 bases and J lost 0, with 14 bases in between. CDR1 SGHRS and CDR2 YFSETQ come from the germline V gene. The length of the CDR3 is 15 residues. CDR3 in DNA: TGCGCCAGCAGTAGGAGAACGGGGATGAACACTGAAGCTTTCTTT. This translates into CASSRRTGMNTEAFF.

This clone has more than one count but fewer than ten. The genes are TRBV7-9 and TRBJ2-5, with D maybe TRBD2 (6 bases). There are 19 residues in the CDR3. Germline CDR1 is SEHNR and CDR2 is FQNEAQ (reference sequence). The V and J ends lost 5 bases and 2 bases respectively, with 27 bases between them. CDR3 region: CASSPTYHRARGLQETQYF. The CDR3 region has the DNA TGTGCCAGCAGCCCGACGTATCACAGAGCTAGAGGACTACAAGAGACCCAGTACTTC.

The V call is TRBV4-2, the J call TRBJ1-6; a possible D gene is TRBD1 (5 bases). The CDR3 consists of 18 residues. Deletions cut 0 bases from V and 8 bases from J, with 20 bases between. Germline V lookup: CDR1 LGHNA, CDR2 YNFKEQ. DNA of the CDR3: TGTGCCAGCAGCCAAGAAAGAGTCACTTGGAGGGGTCATTCACCCCTCCACTTT. Amino acid sequence: CASSQERVTWRGHSPLHF.

This chain uses TRBV18 with TRBJ2-7, with 7 bases lining up with TRBD1. V gave up 4 bases and J gave up 0 bases; unmatched junction bases: 12. Germline lookup yields CDR1 KGHSH and CDR2 LQKENI. The CDR3 has 17 residues. The CDR3 DNA sequence: TGTGCCAGCTCACTCCTCGGTGGACAGGAGACCTCCTACGAGCAGTACTTC. It encodes CASSLLGGQETSYEQYF.

The CDR3 loop is CASSQRGQGEVWNTEAFF. CDR3 DNA: TGCGCCAGCAGCCAACGGGGGCAGGGGGAGGTATGGAACACTGAAGCTTTCTTT. This chain joins TRBV4-1 and TRBJ1-1; TRBD1 matches 7 bases. The V gene's germline CDR1 is MGHRA and CDR2 YSYEKL. The CDR3 is 18 amino acids. Trimming at V came to 2 bases and at J to 1 base, leaving 13 bases not matched to a gene.

The V and J genes are TRBV28 and TRBJ2-1, with D unclear. The CDR3 covers 11 residues. In germline, CDR1 is MDHEN, CDR2 SYDVKM. Trimming stripped 6 bases from V and 9 bases from J, with 9 bases between. As DNA, the CDR3 is TGTGCCAGCAGGTTGGTGAGTGAGCAGTTCTTC. This gives the protein CASRLVSEQFF.

The CDR3 nucleotides are TGTGCCAGCAGTGGGGGCGTATACTATGGCTACACCTTC. Its translation is CASSGGVYYGYTF. The gene calls are TRBV27 and TRBJ1-2; TRBD1 might be the D (6 bases). This CDR3 has 13 residues. The V and J ends lost 5 bases and 3 bases respectively, with 10 bases between them. Germline CDR1 is MNHEY and CDR2 is SMNVEV (reference sequence).

V and J are TRBV6-1 and TRBJ1-6; weak D call: TRBD1 (5 bases). The V gene's germline CDR1 is MNHNS and CDR2 SASEGT. V dropped 1 base and J dropped 8 bases, with 18 bases sitting between them. This CDR3 is 17 amino acids long. The DNA of the CDR3 is TGTGCCAGCAGTGAAGTGTGGGGCGAGTGTGCAGATTCACCCCTCCACTTT. This gives the protein CASSEVWGECADSPLHF.

V usage is TRBV10-2 and J usage is TRBJ2-7; 9 positions match TRBD1. Germline V lookup: CDR1 WSHSY, CDR2 SAAADI. Unmatched junction bases numbered 6, after V lost 6 bases and J lost 6 bases. The CDR3 runs 13 residues. In DNA form, the CDR3 reads TGCGCCAGCAGGGACAGGGGCGTTTTCGAGCAGTACTTC. Protein sequence: CASRDRGVFEQYF.

This clone has just a few counts. V usage is TRBV2 and J usage is TRBJ1-4; 9 bases match TRBD1. The CDR3 has 13 amino acids. In germline, CDR1 is SNHLY, CDR2 FYNNEI. The junction had 9 bases not matched to a gene; V was cut back by 5 bases and J by 14 bases. The chain's CDR3 is CASSHRDRVFLFF. In nucleotides, the CDR3 is TGTGCCAGCAGTCATCGGGACAGGGTTTTCCTGTTTTTT.

The chain has TRBV28 and TRBJ2-5, with TRBD1 as a possible D gene (5 bases). Germline values: CDR1 MDHEN, CDR2 SYDVKM. The V end was cut by 5 bases, the J end by 2 bases, with 18 bases between. This CDR3 has 16 residues. CDR3 sequence: CASSRTPLDQQETQYF. The CDR3 nucleotides read TGTGCCAGCAGTAGGACACCACTCGATCAACAAGAGACCCAGTACTTC.

This chain uses TRBV5-1 with TRBJ1-6; TRBD1 matches at 12 bases. Germline CDR1 and CDR2: SGHRS and YFSETQ. The CDR3 sequence is 16 residues long. Trimming cost V 1 base and J 7 bases; bases outside gene matches: 3. The DNA of the CDR3 is TGCGCCAGCAGCTTGCCGGGACAGGGGGCGAATTCACCCCTCCACTTT. Its protein product is CASSLPGQGANSPLHF.